The 11 T cell receptor beta chains below all came from one sample that was sequenced in a study of CD8+ T cells in alopecia areata. TCR sequencing used cDNA made by reverse transcription of extracted RNA. Sequenced by immunoSEQ multiplex PCR; TCRdb stores in-frame clones only, minus some. This sample has 100,000 to 150,000 clones, with roughly 55% found just once. As to treatment: oral pan-JAK inhibitor, 5-10 mg twice daily. This material consisted of CD4+ T cells sorted from blood, taken at week 4, from a patient treated with tofacitinib. All receptors derive from a human donor with alopecia areata.

This clone showed up just a few times. Within the sample, other DNA sequences also encode this same CDR3. The chain recombines TRBV30 with TRBJ2-5, with no clear D. The V end lost 1 base, the J end lost 5 bases, and 5 bases lay between the germline ends. The CDR3 totals 11 residues. Per germline, CDR1 GTSNPN and CDR2 SVGIG (reference sequence). The CDR3 spells CAWSAGETQYF. The CDR3 nucleotides are TGTGCCTGGAGTGCAGGCGAGACCCAGTACTTC.

There are a few counts of this clone. J is TRBJ2-3 and V is TRBV29-1, with TRBD2 matching 13 bases. J gave up 3 bases and V 2 bases, and 11 bases lay outside the gene matches. The CDR3 has 18 residues. Germline CDR1 reads SQVTM; CDR2 reads ANQGSEA. The CDR3 nucleotides read TGCAGCGTTGAACCGACTAGCGGGGGGTCAAAAGTTACAGATACGCAGTATTTT. Amino acids: CSVEPTSGGSKVTDTQYF.

The J gene is TRBJ2-2, the V gene TRBV5-1; D is unclear. The V end was cut by 1 base, the J end by 1 base, with 2 bases between. The CDR3 runs to 13 residues. Germline V gives CDR1 SGHRS, CDR2 YFSETQ. The CDR3 region is CASSLLNTGELFF. The CDR3, as DNA: TGCGCCAGCAGCTTGCTGAACACCGGGGAGCTGTTTTTT.

This clone showed up many times. The CDR3 reads CSAWTSGGANNEQFF. The CDR3 coding sequence is TGCAGCGCTTGGACTAGCGGGGGCGCAAACAATGAGCAGTTCTTC. The chain employs TRBV29-1 and TRBJ2-1; 13 bases align to TRBD2. Germline CDR1 SQVTM, CDR2 ANQGSEA. Trimming took 7 bases from V and 5 from J; bases not matched to a gene: 8. The CDR3 is made up of 15 amino acids.

This clone was observed a handful of times. This chain's CDR3 is CASSVGRSYGYTF. The DNA of the CDR3 is TGTGCCAGCAGCGTGGGACGGAGCTATGGCTACACCTTC. The gene calls are TRBV7-2 and TRBJ1-2; the D gene is possibly TRBD1 (5 bases). CDR1 is SGHTA and CDR2 is FQGNSA in the germline V gene. The CDR3 runs to 13 residues. V was cut by 5 bases and J by 4 bases, with 11 bases left in between.

The chain combines TRBV29-1 with TRBJ2-7; no clear D. Trimming took off 1 base at V and 3 bases at J, with 7 bases between the two ends. Germline CDR1 reads SQVTM; CDR2 reads ANQGSEA. The CDR3 covers 12 residues. The CDR3 bases are TGCAGCGTTGAAGGGAAAAACTACGAGCAGTACTTC. Amino acid sequence: CSVEGKNYEQYF.

The chain links TRBV7-9 to TRBJ2-5; possibly TRBD1 for D (5 bases). V gave up 2 bases and J gave up 4 bases, with 17 bases separating them. This CDR3 region has 16 residues. The germline V gene encodes CDR1 SEHNR and CDR2 FQNEAQ (reference sequence). The chain's CDR3 is CASSLWAGLVGETQYF. The CDR3 DNA reads TGTGCCAGCAGCTTATGGGCAGGGCTAGTGGGAGAGACCCAGTACTTC.

CDR3 bases: TGCAGCGTCTTCGGATCCAGGACTAGCGGGGGCCAAGAGACCCAGTACTTC. This sequence encodes CSVFGSRTSGGQETQYF. This chain links TRBV29-1 with TRBJ2-5, with TRBD2 identical over 13 bases. The germline CDR1 and CDR2 sequences are SQVTM and ANQGSEA. This CDR3 region has 17 residues. With 6 bases clipped from V and 1 base from J, the junction kept 11 bases outside the gene matches.

Judged by abundance, this clone is medium-sized. The rearrangement uses TRBV27 and TRBJ2-4, with D tentatively TRBD1 (5 bases). The CDR3 contains 13 residues. The V end lost 8 bases, the J end lost 1 base, and 9 bases lay between the germline ends. The V gene's germline CDR1 is MNHEY and CDR2 SMNVEV (reference sequence). CDR3 nucleotides: TGTGCCAGCTCAAAGGGGGCCAAAAACATTCAGTACTTC. Residues: CASSKGAKNIQYF.

The genes are TRBV25-1 and TRBJ1-4; D remains ambiguous. The CDR3 is made up of 15 amino acids. Germline assignment: CDR1 MGHDK and CDR2 SYGVNS. V was shortened by 7 bases and J by 6 bases, with 18 bases between the two germline ends. In DNA form, the CDR3 reads TGTGCCAGCAAGAAAAGGTATTCAGATGATGAAAAACTGTTTTTT. This gives the protein CASKKRYSDDEKLFF.

V and J are TRBV15 and TRBJ2-5; D is perhaps TRBD1 or TRBD2 (6 bases each). The CDR3 runs to 15 residues. CDR1 is LNHNV, CDR2 YYDKDF, per germline (reference sequence). V lost 0 bases and J 5 bases, leaving 13 bases between the germline ends. The CDR3 sequence: CATSREPRGRETQYF. Written as DNA, the CDR3 is TGTGCCACCAGCAGAGAACCTCGGGGGCGTGAGACCCAGTACTTC.